This TCR beta chain was captured in a study of T cell responses to AZD1222 COVID-19 vaccine. This clone was detected only a few times. Profiled with immunoSEQ multiplex PCR; TCRdb holds only in-frame clones, not every one. The data contain 120,000 or so clones, roughly 89% of them seen just once; the ten biggest clones take up approximately 30%. The material sequenced was peripheral blood, taken on day 0 of AZD1222 vaccination. The sequence derives from an adult in good health.

The DNA of the CDR3 is TGCGCCAGCAGCCAAGAGGCAGGGGGCTTAAACACTGAAGCTTTCTTT. As protein: CASSQEAGGLNTEAFF. The chain uses TRBV4-1 and TRBJ1-1; 8 nucleotides agree with TRBD1. The germline V gene encodes CDR1 MGHRA and CDR2 YSYEKL. The ends lost 0 bases at V and 2 bases at J; junction bases unmatched: 5. This CDR3 is 16 amino acids long.